This paragraph covers one TCR beta chain sequence. Given a much more abundant clone one base away, this may be a read error. MiXCR, run by TCRdb on the reads, gives a single entry per CDR3 protein. The table includes 350,000 to 550,000 distinct CDR3 sequences, about 33% detected once. CDR1 is SGHTS and CDR2 is YDEGEE in the germline V gene. After removal of 4 bases from V and 5 bases from J, the junction contained 8 bases not matched to a gene. The CDR3 has 16 amino acids. The data were obtained in a study of T cell repertoires in cytomegalovirus infection. The sample comprised PBMCs. This chain connects TRBV5-8 to TRBJ2-6; 8 bases fit TRBD2. The source of this sequence is a human donor in good health (CMV status not recorded). Some clones in this sample may be carry-over from other donors' samples. CDR3 nucleotides: TGTGCCAGCAGCCTTAGCGGGGTGGCCAGGGCCAACGTCCTGACTTTC. This translates into CASSLSGVARANVLTF.